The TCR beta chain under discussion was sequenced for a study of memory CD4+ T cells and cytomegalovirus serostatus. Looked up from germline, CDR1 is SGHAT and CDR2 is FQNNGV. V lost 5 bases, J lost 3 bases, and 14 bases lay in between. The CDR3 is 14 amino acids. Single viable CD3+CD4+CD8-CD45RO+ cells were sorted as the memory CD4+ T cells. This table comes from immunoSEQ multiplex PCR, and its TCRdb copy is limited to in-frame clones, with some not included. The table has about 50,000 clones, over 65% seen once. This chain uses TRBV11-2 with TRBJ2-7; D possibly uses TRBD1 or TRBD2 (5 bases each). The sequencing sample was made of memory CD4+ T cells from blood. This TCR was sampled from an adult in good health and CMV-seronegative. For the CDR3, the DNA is TGTGCCAGCAGCCTAACTCGGGGCGGCTACGAGCAGTACTTC. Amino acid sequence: CASSLTRGGYEQYF.